The T cell receptor (beta chain) described here comes from a study of T cells in Graves' hyperthyroidism and ophthalmopathy. An absence of ophthalmopathy progression within 18 months meant stable Graves' hyperthyroidism. Trimming pared 2 bases from V and 1 base from J, leaving 11 bases between. The germline gives CDR1 SQVTM, CDR2 ANQGSEA. The CDR3 length is 15 residues. Points on this clonotype: Its antigen is unknown.

Findings and caveats of the study: Most thyroid clonotypes expanded above 0.001 appeared in blood too.

RNA transcripts were the template for amplifying TCR beta CDR3 regions. Using the HTBI primer set, a first-round RT-PCR was run on the TCR CDR3. From the multiplex PCR reads, TCRdb called clonotypes with MiXCR, one entry per CDR3 protein. Among about 560,000 distinct CDR3 sequences listed, 15% to 20% were seen once. The chain recombines TRBV29-1 with TRBJ2-2, with D tentatively TRBD2 (5 bases). The sample was blood. The receptor was isolated from a woman aged 18-30 years with Graves' hyperthyroidism. CDR3 nucleotides: TGCAGCGTTGAAACCGGGGAGCTGAACACCGGGGAGCTGTTTTTT. This translates into CSVETGELNTGELFF.